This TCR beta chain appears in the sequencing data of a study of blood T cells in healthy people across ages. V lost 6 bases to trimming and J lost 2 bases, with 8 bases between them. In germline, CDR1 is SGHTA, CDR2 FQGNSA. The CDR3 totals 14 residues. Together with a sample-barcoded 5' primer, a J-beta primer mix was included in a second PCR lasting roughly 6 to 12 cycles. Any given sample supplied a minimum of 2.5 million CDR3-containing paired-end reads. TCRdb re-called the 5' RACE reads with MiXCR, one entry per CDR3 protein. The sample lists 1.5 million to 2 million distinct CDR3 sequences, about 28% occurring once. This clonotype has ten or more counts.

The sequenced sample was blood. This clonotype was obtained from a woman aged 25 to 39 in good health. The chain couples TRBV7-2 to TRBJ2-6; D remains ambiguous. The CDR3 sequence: CASSGSTGANVLTF. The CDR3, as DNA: TGTGCCAGCAGTGGTTCTACTGGGGCCAACGTCCTGACTTTC. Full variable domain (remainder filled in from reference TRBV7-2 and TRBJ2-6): GAGVSQSPSNKVTEKGKDVELRCDPISGHTALYWYRQSLGQGLEFLIYFQGNSAPDKSGLPSDRFSAERTGGSVSTLTIQRTQQEDSAVYLCASSGSTGANVLTFGAGSRLTVL.